What follows are 4 T cell receptor beta chains derived from one specimen sequenced in a study of CD8 T cells in ankylosing spondylitis. TCRdb itself ran the 5' RACE reads through MiXCR, one entry per CDR3 protein. The table shows 230,000 or so distinct CDR3 sequences, with 15% to 20% occurring only once. Source material: blood, either unsorted or a sorted T cell fraction (not recorded which). The receptors shown here come from a male donor with ankylosing spondylitis or in good health (not recorded which).

This clonotype appeared many times. This chain uses TRBV20-1 with TRBJ2-2, with 7 positions matching TRBD2. Trimming cost V 0 bases and J 0 bases; bases outside gene matches: 13. CDR3 length: 19 amino acids. Per germline, CDR1 DFQATT and CDR2 SNEGSKA (reference sequence). CDR3 nucleotide sequence: TGCAGTGCTAGAGATCATTCGGTCCTAGCGGTCACGAACACCGGGGAGCTGTTTTTT. Its translation: CSARDHSVLAVTNTGELFF.

This clonotype was counted only a few times. V gene TRBV11-1 combines with J gene TRBJ2-1; TRBD2 matches at 9 bases. Germline values: CDR1 SGHAT, CDR2 FQDESV (reference sequence). The CDR3 contains 16 residues. V lost 6 bases to trimming and J lost 7 bases; unmatched junction nucleotides: 13. CDR3 region: CASRPLLAGSLNEQFF. The CDR3 DNA reads as TGTGCCAGCAGACCACTTCTAGCGGGAAGTTTGAATGAGCAGTTCTTC.

This clonotype was found a few times. The CDR3 DNA reads TGTGCCAGCAGCTTATATCTGGAGGGAGGGGCCGGGGGTCTCTACGAGCAGTACTTC. It specifies CASSLYLEGGAGGLYEQYF. The chain carries TRBV7-6 and TRBJ2-7; 7 bases line up with TRBD2. J was trimmed by 3 bases and V by 2 bases; bases with no gene match: 19. Germline CDR1 reads SGHVS; CDR2 reads FNYEAQ. The CDR3 length is 19 residues. Filled out from reference TRBV7-6 and TRBJ2-7, the complete variable domain reads GAGVSQSPRYKVTKRGQDVALRCDPISGHVSLYWYRQALGQGPEFLTYFNYEAQQDKSGLPNDRFSAERPEGSISTLTIQRTEQRDSAMYRCASSLYLEGGAGGLYEQYFGPGTRLTVT.

This clonotype was found a few times. The chain employs TRBV29-1 and TRBJ2-7, with D unclear. Per the germline V gene, CDR1 is SQVTM and CDR2 is ANQGSEA. CDR3 length: 12 amino acids. V dropped 5 bases and J dropped 6 bases, with 14 bases sitting between them. The CDR3 sequence is CSVRPPGGEQYF. The CDR3 DNA reads as TGCAGCGTTCGCCCTCCCGGCGGCGAGCAGTACTTC.